This T cell receptor beta chain is drawn from a study of T cell responses to AZD1222 COVID-19 vaccine. Profiled with immunoSEQ multiplex PCR; TCRdb holds only in-frame clones, not every one. The sample records more than 120,000 clones, around 90% being singletons. In regard to this clone: Its antigen is not known.

With 6 bases removed from V and 4 bases from J, the gap between germline ends came to 7 bases. CDR3 length equals 11 residues. Germline V gene lookup returns CDR1 SGHKS and CDR2 YYEKEE (reference sequence). Study results and limitations: Donors skewed white British and female; clonal diversity was possibly underestimated. Reports say nearly half of spike-specific TCRs go after unmutated variant regions.

V usage is TRBV5-5 and J usage is TRBJ1-1; no reliable D call. The input for sequencing was peripheral blood, taken 28 days after the second dose of the MenACWY control vaccine. The receptor's source is an adult who received the MenACWY meningococcal vaccine as a control. The CDR3 coding sequence is TGTGCCAGCACCTCGTTCACTGAAGCTTTCTTT. Its protein is CASTSFTEAFF.